The clone carrying this T cell receptor (beta chain) has just a few counts. The record originates from a study of blood T cell repertoires in COVID-19. Study processing details: Amplification with reference gene primers provided the estimates of nucleated cell counts. TCRdb's table, derived via immunoSEQ multiplex PCR, lists solely in-frame clones and lacks some. V and J calls and clone size come straight from that table; D and trimming were deduced from the DNA. The repertoire holds 110,000 or so clones, with approximately 91% as singletons. Germline lookup yields CDR1 SEHNR and CDR2 FQNEAQ (reference sequence). CDR3 length: 19 amino acids. Trimming at V came to 6 bases and at J to 0 bases, leaving 12 bases not matched to a gene.

The sequence was obtained from a woman aged 70-85 years who had recovered from COVID-19. The rearrangement uses TRBV7-9 and TRBJ2-6; 9 positions agree with TRBD1. Sequencing was carried out using peripheral blood. This CDR3 is CASSYWTGDGHSGANVLTF. As DNA, the CDR3 is TGTGCCAGCAGTTACTGGACAGGGGACGGCCACTCTGGGGCCAACGTCCTGACTTTC.